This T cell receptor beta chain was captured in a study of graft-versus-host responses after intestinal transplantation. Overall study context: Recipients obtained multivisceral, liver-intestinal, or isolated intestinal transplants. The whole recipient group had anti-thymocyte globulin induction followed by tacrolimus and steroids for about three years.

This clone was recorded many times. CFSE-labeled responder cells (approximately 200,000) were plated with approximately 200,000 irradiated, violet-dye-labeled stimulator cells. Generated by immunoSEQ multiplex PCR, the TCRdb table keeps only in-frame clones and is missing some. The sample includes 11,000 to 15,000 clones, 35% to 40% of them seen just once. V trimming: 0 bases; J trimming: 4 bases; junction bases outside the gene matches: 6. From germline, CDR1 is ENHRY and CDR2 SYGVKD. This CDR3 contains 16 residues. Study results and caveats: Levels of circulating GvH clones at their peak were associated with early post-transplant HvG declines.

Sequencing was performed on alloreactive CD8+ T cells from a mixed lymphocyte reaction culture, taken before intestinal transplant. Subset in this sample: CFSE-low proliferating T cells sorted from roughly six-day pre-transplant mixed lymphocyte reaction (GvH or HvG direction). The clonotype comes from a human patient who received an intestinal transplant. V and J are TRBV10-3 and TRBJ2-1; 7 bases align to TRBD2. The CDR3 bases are TGTGCCATCAGTGAGTCCCAGCGGGGAAGATACAATGAGCAGTTCTTC. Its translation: CAISESQRGRYNEQFF.